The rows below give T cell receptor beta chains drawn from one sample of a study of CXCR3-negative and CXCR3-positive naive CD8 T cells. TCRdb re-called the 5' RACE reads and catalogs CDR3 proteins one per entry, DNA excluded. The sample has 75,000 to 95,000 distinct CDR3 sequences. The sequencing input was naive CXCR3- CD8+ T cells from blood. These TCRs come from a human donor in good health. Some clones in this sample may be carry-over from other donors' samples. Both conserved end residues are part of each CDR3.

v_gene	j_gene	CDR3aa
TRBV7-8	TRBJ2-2	CAGTLGTGELFF
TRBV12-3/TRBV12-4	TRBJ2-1	CASSLGTGAAYNEQFF
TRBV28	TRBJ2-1	CASTFQDSGNEQFF
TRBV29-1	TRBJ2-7	CSVHTGETYEQYF
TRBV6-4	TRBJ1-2	CASRVYRRGDGYTF
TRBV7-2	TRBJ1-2	CASSLAQGQSNYGYTF
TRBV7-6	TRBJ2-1	CASSPGLGIPNEQFF
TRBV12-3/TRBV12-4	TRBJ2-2	CASSPRDSKHPGELFF
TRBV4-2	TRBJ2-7	CASSHYGGSYEQYF
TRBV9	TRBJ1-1	CASSAAPDGLNTEAFF
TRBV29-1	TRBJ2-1	CIGSTYNEQFF
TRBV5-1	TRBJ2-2	CASSLEGATNTGELFF
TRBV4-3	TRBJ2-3	CASSQAGSTDTQYF
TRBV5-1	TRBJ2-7	CASSSWGSYEQYF
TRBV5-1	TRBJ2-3	CASMVGQGTDTQYF
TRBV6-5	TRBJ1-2	CASSPPGEGYTF
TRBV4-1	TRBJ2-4	CASSLLPRTGDIQYF
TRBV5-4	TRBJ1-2	CASTPDLRVNYGYTF
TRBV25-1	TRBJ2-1	CASSQVGPYNEQFF
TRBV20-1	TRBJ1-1	CSAGGGSVTEAFF
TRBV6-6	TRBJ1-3	CASRGTAAGNTIYF
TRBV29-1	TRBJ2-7	CSVEGIDRGQYEQYF
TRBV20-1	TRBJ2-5	CSASGPQETQYF